This T cell receptor (beta chain) appears in the sequencing data of a study of T cells in Graves' hyperthyroidism and ophthalmopathy (dated by TCRdb to between 2017 and 2020). Study-wide context: Peripheral blood was sampled at the time of initial diagnosis, prior to any treatment. To identify distinguishing TCR V-J signatures, a discovery cohort of around 100 patients was used, comprising 40 to 45 with Graves' ophthalmopathy and around 60 with stable Graves' hyperthyroidism. Prospective prediction of ophthalmopathy was tested in an independent validation cohort of under 20 hyperthyroidism patients and around 16 patients who later progressed to ophthalmopathy. The 80 to 100 discovery patients were randomly divided into training and test sets at a 7:3 ratio. Thyroid tissue and blood T-cell repertoires from several Graves' hyperthyroidism patients were also compared in the study. Following sampling, methimazole starting at 30 mg daily was given to hyperthyroidism patients, and high-dose intravenous methylprednisolone was given to ophthalmopathy patients. The paper describes TCR Vbeta CDR3 sequencing of roughly 130 peripheral blood samples, made up of under 50 ophthalmopathy patients, roughly 80 hyperthyroidism patients and about 17 progressor patients. General conclusions and limits of the study: In cross-validation, a model built on a 13 V-J signature told ophthalmopathy apart from stable hyperthyroidism with approximately 90% sensitivity and about 81% specificity, and in testing the same model reached 80%/75%. During validation, the model predicted progression to ophthalmopathy a median of approximately 7 months ahead of onset, with almost 71% sensitivity and about 72% specificity. Most expanded thyroid clonotypes (frequency above 0.001) were also found in blood, which suggests that blood repertoires may mirror thyroid immune responses. No statistical method was used to set the sample size in advance, and investigators knew the group allocation.

Amplification of TCR beta CDR3 regions was carried out from RNA transcripts. The TCR CDR3 was subjected to a first round of RT-PCR using the HTBI primer set and the Qiagen OneStep RT-PCR kit. Libraries were constructed in a second round of multiplex PCR, after which size selection and purification were carried out. Paired-end sequencing of the libraries was performed with 100 bp reads on an Illumina HiSeq2000. The original pipeline was this. Raw data were processed with SOAPnuke, discarding reads with adapters, uncalled bases, mean Phred below 15, or no exact constant-primer or identifier match. COPE v1.2.5 was used to merge the high-quality paired reads, and each unique nucleotide sequence was defined as a clonotype. MiTCR v1.1 was used to align clonotypes to the IMGT TRBV, TRBD and TRBJ reference segments. The analysis included only V-J combinations with a frequency above 0.0001, which together covered approximately 99% of the repertoires. The TCS score was defined as the ratio of F50 (clonal expansion) to E x V (chaos), calculated using BLOSUM62-based TCRdist between CDR3 peptides within each V-J. Welch's t-statistics and random forest reduced roughly 500 V-J features to roughly 13, which were used in a naive Bayes classifier (R e1071). TCRdb cleaned the public reads at Q25 with fastp, built clones with MiXCR and kept in-frame beta chains. Rows with a matching CDR3 protein are joined into one entry that keeps the most common DNA and genes. TCRdb, not the original authors, processed these V and J calls. The sample records about 500,000 distinct CDR3 sequences, approximately 17% of which are singletons. Roughly a sixth of the sample is in the top ten clones.

Ophthalmopathy patients had moderately to severely active disease, Clinical Activity Score of at least 3, NOSPECS grade of at least 4, and duration under 3 months. The study excluded patients with uncontrolled infections, other autoimmune diseases, pregnancy or lactation. Diagnoses relied on clinical symptoms, serum thyroxine and TRAb, thyroid ultrasound and orbital computed tomography. Ficoll-Paque density gradient centrifugation was used to isolate PBMCs from around 10 ml of fresh peripheral blood. Total RNA was extracted with Trizol reagent, and quality was checked on an Agilent 2100 Bioanalyzer. This clonotype was observed a handful of times. Its antigen target is currently unknown. Base qualities are not recorded, but no much larger clone differs from it by a single base. Inclusive of the bounding cysteine and phenylalanine, the CDR3 is 13 residues long. Just the 39-base CDR3 DNA is kept, in frame starting at base 1. V drops 7 bases and J drops 1 base, leaving 14 bases in between. As encoded in the germline V gene, CDR1 is SQVTM while CDR2 is ANQGSEA.

The source of this sequence is a woman younger than 35 with Graves' ophthalmopathy. This sequence uses TRBV29-1 and TRBJ2-7; a tentative D match to TRBD1 spans 6 bases. The sequencing input was blood. The CDR3 reads CSGINRDSYEQYF. Read as DNA, the sequence is TGCAGCGGGATCAACAGGGATTCCTACGAGCAGTACTTC.